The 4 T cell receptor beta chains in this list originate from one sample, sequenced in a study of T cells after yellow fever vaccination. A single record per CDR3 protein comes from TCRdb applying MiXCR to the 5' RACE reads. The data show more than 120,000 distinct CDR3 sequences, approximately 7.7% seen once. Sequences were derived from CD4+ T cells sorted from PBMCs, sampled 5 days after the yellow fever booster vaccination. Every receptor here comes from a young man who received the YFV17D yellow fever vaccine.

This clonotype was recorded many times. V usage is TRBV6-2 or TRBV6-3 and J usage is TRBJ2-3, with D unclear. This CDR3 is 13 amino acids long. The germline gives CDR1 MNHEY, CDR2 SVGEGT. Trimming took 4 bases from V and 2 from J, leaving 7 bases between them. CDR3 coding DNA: TGTGCCAGCAGTTTTATCTTCACAGATACGCAGTATTTT. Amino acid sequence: CASSFIFTDTQYF.

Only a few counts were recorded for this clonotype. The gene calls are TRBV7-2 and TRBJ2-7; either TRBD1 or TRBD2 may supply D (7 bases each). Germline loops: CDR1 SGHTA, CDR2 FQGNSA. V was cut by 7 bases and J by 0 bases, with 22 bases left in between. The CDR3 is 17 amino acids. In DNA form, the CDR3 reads TGTGCCAGCAAAGAAAGAGCGGGACAGACTTTCTCCTACGAGCAGTACTTC. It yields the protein CASKERAGQTFSYEQYF.

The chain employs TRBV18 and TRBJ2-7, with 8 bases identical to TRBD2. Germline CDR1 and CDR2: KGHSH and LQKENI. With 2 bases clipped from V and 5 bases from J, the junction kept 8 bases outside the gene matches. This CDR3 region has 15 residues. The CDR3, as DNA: TGTGCCAGCTCACCAAGAACTAGCGGAGCGGACGAGCAGTACTTC. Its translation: CASSPRTSGADEQYF.

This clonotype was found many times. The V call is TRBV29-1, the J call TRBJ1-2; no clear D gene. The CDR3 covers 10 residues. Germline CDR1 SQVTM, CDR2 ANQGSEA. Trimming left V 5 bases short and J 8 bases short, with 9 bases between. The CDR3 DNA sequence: TGCAGCGTTTGGGTCCGGGGCTACACCTTC. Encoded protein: CSVWVRGYTF.